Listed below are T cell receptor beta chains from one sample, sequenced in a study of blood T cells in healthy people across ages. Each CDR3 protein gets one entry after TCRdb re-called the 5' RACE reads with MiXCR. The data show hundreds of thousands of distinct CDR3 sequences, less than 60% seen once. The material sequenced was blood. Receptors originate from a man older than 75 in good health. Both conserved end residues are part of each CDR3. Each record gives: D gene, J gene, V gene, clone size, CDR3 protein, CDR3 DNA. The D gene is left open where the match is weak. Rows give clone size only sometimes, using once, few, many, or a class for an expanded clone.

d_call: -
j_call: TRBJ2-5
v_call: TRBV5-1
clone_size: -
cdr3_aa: CASSVLPSGETQYF
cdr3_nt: TGCGCCAGCAGCGTGCTACCTAGTGGGGAGACCCAGTACTTC

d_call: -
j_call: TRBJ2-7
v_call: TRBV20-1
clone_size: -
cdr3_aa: CSAREEAGNEQYF
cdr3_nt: TGCAGTGCTAGGGAAGAAGCAGGGAACGAGCAGTACTTC

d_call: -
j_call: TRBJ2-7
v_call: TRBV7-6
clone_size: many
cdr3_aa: CASSLGAPTNGYEQYF
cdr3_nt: TGTGCCAGCAGCTTAGGGGCTCCAACTAACGGCTACGAGCAGTACTTC

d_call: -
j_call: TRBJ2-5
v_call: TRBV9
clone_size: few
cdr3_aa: CASSVGAGGNQETQYF
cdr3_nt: TGTGCCAGCAGCGTAGGGGCTGGGGGAAACCAAGAGACCCAGTACTTC

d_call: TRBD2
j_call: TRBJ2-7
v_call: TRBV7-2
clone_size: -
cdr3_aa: CASSLAGRGVYEQYF
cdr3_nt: TGTGCCAGCAGCTTAGCTGGACGGGGGGTCTACGAGCAGTACTTC

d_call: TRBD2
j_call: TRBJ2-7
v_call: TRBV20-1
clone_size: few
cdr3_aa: CSARLAGVTYEQYF
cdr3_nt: TGCAGTGCAAGACTAGCGGGAGTTACCTACGAGCAGTACTTC

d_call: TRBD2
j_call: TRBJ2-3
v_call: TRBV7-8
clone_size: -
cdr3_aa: CTSSPRLAGGGTQYF
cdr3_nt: TGTACCAGCAGCCCGCGACTAGCGGGAGGGGGGACGCAGTATTTT

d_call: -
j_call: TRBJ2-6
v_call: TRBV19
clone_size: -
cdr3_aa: CASSETGSGANVLTF
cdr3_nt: TGTGCCAGTAGCGAGACAGGCTCCGGGGCCAACGTCCTGACTTTC

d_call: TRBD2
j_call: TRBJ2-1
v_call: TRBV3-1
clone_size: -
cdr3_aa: CASSHKLAGDYNEQFF
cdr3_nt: TGTGCCAGCAGCCATAAACTAGCGGGAGACTACAATGAGCAGTTCTTC

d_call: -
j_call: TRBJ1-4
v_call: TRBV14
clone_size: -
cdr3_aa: CASSARDPGATNEKLFF
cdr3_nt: TGTGCCAGCAGTGCACGGGACCCGGGAGCAACTAATGAAAAACTGTTTTTT

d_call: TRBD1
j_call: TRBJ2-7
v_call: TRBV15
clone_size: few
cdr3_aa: CATSRERDRGYEQYF
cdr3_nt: TGTGCCACCAGCAGAGAAAGAGACAGGGGATACGAGCAGTACTTC

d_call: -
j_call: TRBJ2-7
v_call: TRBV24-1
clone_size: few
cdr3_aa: CATAAGFVGSYNEQYF
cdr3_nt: TGTGCCACCGCCGCGGGGTTCGTTGGGTCCTACAATGAGCAGTACTTC

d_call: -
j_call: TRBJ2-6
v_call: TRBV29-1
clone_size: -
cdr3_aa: CSVGVLSGANVLTF
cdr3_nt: TGCAGCGTTGGAGTGCTCTCTGGGGCCAACGTCCTGACTTTC

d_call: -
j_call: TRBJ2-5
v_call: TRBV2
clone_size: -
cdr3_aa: CASSSEGQETQYF
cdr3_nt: TGTGCCAGCAGCTCCGAAGGCCAAGAGACCCAGTACTTC

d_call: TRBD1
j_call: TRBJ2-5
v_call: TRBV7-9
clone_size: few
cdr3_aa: CASRGQGARETQYF
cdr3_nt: TGTGCCAGCAGGGGACAGGGGGCCAGAGAGACCCAGTACTTC

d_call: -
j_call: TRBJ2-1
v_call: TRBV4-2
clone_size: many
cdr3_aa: CASSQDGGAAYNEQFF
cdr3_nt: TGTGCCAGCAGCCAAGATGGCGGGGCCGCCTACAATGAGCAGTTCTTC

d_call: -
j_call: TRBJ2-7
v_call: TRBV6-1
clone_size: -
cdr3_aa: CASSPVKTGRILGEQYF
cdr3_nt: TGTGCCAGCAGTCCTGTCAAGACAGGGAGGATTTTGGGAGAGCAGTACTTC

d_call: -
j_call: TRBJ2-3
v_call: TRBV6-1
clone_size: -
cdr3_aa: CASPKERTQYF
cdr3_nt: TGTGCCAGCCCAAAAGAGCGTACGCAGTATTTT

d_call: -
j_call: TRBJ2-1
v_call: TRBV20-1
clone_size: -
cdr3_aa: CSARVVLGEKSEQFF
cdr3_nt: TGCAGTGCTAGGGTGGTTCTCGGCGAAAAGTCTGAGCAGTTCTTC

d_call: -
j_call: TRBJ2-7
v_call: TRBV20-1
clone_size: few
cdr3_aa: CSASSPRAVYEQYF
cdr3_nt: TGCAGTGCTAGTAGTCCACGGGCAGTTTACGAGCAGTACTTC

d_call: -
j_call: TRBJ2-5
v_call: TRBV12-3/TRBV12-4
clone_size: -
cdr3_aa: CASSLGLTQGQETQYF
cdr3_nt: TGTGCCAGCAGTTTGGGCCTGACCCAGGGCCAAGAGACCCAGTACTTC

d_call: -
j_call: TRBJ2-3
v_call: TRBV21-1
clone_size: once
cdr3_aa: CASSNSPDRSGTDTQYF
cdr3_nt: TGTGCCAGCAGCAATAGCCCAGACAGGAGCGGGACAGATACGCAGTATTTT

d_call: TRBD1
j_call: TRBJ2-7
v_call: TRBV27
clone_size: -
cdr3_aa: CASRRQGAYEQYF
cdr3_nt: TGTGCCAGCCGGAGACAGGGGGCCTACGAGCAGTACTTC

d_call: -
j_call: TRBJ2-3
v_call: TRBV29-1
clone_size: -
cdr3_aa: CSVDGQWGTDTQYF
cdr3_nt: TGCAGCGTTGACGGCCAATGGGGGACAGATACGCAGTATTTT

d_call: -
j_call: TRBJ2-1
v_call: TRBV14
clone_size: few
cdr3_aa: CASSQGVALTYNEQFF
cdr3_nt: TGTGCCAGCAGCCAAGGCGTAGCGCTCACCTACAATGAGCAGTTCTTC

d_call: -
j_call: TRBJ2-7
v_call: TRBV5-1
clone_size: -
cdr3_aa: CASSLPGPRAYNEQYF
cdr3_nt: TGCGCCAGCAGCTTGCCGGGCCCTAGGGCCTACAATGAGCAGTACTTC

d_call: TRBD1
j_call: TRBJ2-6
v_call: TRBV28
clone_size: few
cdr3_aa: CASGDRGSSGANVLTF
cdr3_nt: TGTGCCAGCGGGGACAGGGGAAGCTCTGGGGCCAACGTCCTGACTTTC

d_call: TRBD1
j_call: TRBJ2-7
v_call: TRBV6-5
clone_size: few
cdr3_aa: CASSYTGAYEQYF
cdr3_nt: TGTGCCAGCAGTTACACAGGGGCCTACGAGCAGTACTTC

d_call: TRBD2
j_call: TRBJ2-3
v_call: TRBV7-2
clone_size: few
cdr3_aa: CASSPGLAGGPRADTQYF
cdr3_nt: TGTGCCAGCAGCCCGGGACTAGCGGGAGGGCCGAGGGCAGATACGCAGTATTTT

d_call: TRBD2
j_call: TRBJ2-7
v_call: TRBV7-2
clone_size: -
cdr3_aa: CASSLFGGDAYEQYF
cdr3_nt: TGTGCCAGCAGCTTATTCGGGGGGGATGCCTACGAGCAGTACTTC